The entry below describes one T cell receptor (beta chain). The data derive from a study of cytomegalovirus exposure and HLA in healthy donors. The table came from immunoSEQ multiplex PCR; TCRdb's copy has only in-frame clones and leaves some out. Altogether about 150,000 clones are present, approximately 86% being singletons, with the ten largest covering 20% to 25%. The donors were in the 120-subject validation cohort, distinct from the approximately 670-subject first cohort. The TCR comes from a man younger than 35 in good health and CMV-seropositive. What was sequenced was PBMCs.

DNA of the CDR3: TGTGCCAGCAGTGGGGGACAAGGGACACTAGCGGGAGGAGGGACCGGGGAGCTGTTTTTT. Its protein is CASSGGQGTLAGGGTGELFF. The chain couples TRBV27 to TRBJ2-2; 12 bases are a match to TRBD2. Trimming took 5 bases from V and 5 from J; bases not matched to a gene: 18. Per the germline V gene, CDR1 is MNHEY and CDR2 is SMNVEV (reference sequence). This CDR3 contains 20 residues.